The following is a T cell receptor (beta chain) sequence with its context. Its antigen is not known. TCRdb fed the reads into MiXCR, producing one record per CDR3 protein. The table lists some 560,000 distinct CDR3 sequences, roughly 43% of them singletons. These data originate in a study of T cell repertoires in cytomegalovirus infection. About the study: Alongside well-studied HLA-B-restricted CMV epitopes, recently identified HLA-C-restricted CMV epitopes were also used. From public TCR beta signatures came an indication of both CMV infection and matching HLA type.

The sample was cultured PBMCs, taken from culture after CMV antigen stimulation. The source of this sequence is a human donor in good health (CMV status not recorded). Some clones in this sample may be carry-over from other donors' samples.

In DNA form, the CDR3 reads TGTGCCAGCAGCTCCTTAGGAGATATCTATGGCTACACCTTC. This gives the protein CASSSLGDIYGYTF. The rearrangement uses TRBV7-2 and TRBJ1-2; D not certain. This CDR3 comprises 14 residues. CDR1 is SGHTA, CDR2 FQGNSA, per germline. The V end lost 4 bases, the J end lost 4 bases, and 13 bases lay between the germline ends.